The present entry profiles one T cell receptor (beta chain) with its context. This sample is part of a study of shared clonotypes between healthy human individuals. On the study more broadly: The cohort had a couple of women and three men, ages 18 to 49.

TCRdb's table, derived via immunoSEQ multiplex PCR, lists solely in-frame clones and lacks some. The profile shows 950,000 to 1,100,000 clones, about 77% of them singletons. The germline V gene has CDR1 MDHEN and CDR2 SYDVKM. CDR3 length equals 17 residues. V shed 3 bases, J shed 7 bases, and the junction held 12 bases outside the gene matches. The rearrangement joins TRBV28 to TRBJ1-6, with 7 bases that match TRBD1. The material sequenced was memory CD4+ T cells sorted from blood. Subset given: CD45RA-negative fraction. The TCR comes from a man aged 18 to 35 in good health. The CDR3 sequence: CASSFVRGQLLNSPLHF. CDR3 DNA: TGTGCCAGCAGTTTTGTAAGGGGGCAATTATTGAATTCACCCCTCCACTTT. Supplemented by reference TRBV28 and TRBJ1-6, the full variable domain reads DVKVTQSSRYLVKRTGEKVFLECVQDMDHENMFWYRQDPGLGLRLIYFSYDVKMKEKGDIPEGYSVSREKKERFSLILESASTNQTSMYLCASSFVRGQLLNSPLHFGNGTRLTVT.